This T cell receptor beta chain was recorded in a study of T cell repertoires in cytomegalovirus infection. Study-wide points: In two of eight donors, the top clonotype was HLA-C-restricted CMV-specific.

TCRdb re-derived calls from the reads in MiXCR, one entry per CDR3 protein. The sample lists fewer than 550,000 distinct CDR3 sequences, 11% occurring once. Germline CDR1 is MNHEY and CDR2 is SMNVEV (reference sequence). Trimming at V came to 5 bases and at J to 7 bases, leaving 6 bases not matched to a gene. The CDR3 contains 15 residues. This clonotype was detected ten times or more. Its antigen is as yet unknown. This chain connects TRBV27 to TRBJ1-6; TRBD1 matches 9 bases. The TCR was taken from a human donor in good health (CMV status not recorded). Some clones in this sample may be carry-over from other donors' samples. Material for sequencing was PBMCs. CDR3 coding DNA: TGTGCCAGCAGTGGTTTGGGGACAGGGAATTCACCCCTCCACTTT. Its protein product is CASSGLGTGNSPLHF.